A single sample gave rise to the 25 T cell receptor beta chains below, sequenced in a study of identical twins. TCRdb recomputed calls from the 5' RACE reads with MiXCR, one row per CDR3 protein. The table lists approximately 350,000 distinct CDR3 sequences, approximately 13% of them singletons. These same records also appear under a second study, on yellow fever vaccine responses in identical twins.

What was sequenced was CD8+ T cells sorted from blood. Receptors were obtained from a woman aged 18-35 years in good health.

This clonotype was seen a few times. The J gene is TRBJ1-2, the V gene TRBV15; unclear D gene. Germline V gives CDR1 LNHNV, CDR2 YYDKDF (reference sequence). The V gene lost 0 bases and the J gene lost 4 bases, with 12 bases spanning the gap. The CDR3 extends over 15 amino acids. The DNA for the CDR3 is TGTGCCACCAGCAGAGATGAACTTTCGGTCTATGGCTACACCTTC. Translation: CATSRDELSVYGYTF.

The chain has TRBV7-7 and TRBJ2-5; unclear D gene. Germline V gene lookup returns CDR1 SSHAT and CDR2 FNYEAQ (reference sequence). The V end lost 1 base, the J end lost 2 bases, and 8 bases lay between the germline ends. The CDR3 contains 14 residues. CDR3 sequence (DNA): TGTGCCAGCAGCTTAGAAGCGAGGCAAGAGACCCAGTACTTC. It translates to CASSLEARQETQYF.

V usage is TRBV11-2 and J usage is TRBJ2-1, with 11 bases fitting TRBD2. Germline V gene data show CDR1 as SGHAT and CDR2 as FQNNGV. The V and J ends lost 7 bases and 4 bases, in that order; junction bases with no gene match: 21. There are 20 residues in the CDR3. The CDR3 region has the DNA TGTGCCAGCATCGACCGGGACGGAGTTTCTAGCGGGAGGAGATACAATGAGCAGTTCTTC. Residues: CASIDRDGVSSGRRYNEQFF.

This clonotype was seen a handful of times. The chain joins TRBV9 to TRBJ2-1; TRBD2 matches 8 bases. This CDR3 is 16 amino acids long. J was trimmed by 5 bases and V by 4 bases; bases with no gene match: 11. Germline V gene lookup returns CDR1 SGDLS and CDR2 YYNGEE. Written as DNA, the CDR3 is TGTGCCAGCAGCCCCACCGGCCGGGAGGGCCACAATGAGCAGTTCTTC. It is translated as CASSPTGREGHNEQFF.

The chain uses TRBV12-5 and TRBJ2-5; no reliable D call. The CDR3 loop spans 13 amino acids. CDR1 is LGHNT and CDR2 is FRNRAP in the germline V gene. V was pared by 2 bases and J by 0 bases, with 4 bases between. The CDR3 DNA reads TGTGCTAGTGGTTTGCCCCACCAAGAGACCCAGTACTTC. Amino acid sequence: CASGLPHQETQYF.

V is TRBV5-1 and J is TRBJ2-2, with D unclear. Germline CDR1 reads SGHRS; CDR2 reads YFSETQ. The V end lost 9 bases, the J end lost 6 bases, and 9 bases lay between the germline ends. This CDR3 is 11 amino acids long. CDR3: CATSYAGELFF. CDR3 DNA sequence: TGCGCCACATCCTATGCCGGGGAGCTGTTTTTT.

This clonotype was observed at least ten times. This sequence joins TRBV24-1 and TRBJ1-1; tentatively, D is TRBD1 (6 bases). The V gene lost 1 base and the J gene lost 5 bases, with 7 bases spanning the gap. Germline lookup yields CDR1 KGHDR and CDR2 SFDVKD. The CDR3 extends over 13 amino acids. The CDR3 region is CATSDFRGTEAFF. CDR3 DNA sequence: TGTGCCACCAGTGATTTCAGGGGAACTGAAGCTTTCTTT.

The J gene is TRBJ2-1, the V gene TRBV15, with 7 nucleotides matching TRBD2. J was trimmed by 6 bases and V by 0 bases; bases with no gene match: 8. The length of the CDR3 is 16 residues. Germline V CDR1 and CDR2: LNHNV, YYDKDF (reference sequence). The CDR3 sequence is CATSRDSSGTGNEQFF. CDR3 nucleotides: TGTGCCACCAGCAGAGATTCCAGCGGGACGGGCAATGAGCAGTTCTTC.

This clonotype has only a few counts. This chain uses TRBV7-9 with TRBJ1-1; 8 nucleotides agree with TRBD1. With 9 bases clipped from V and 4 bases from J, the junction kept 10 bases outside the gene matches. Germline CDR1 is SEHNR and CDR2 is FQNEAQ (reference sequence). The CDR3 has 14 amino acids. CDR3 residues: CARGPQGAGTEAFF. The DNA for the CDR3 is TGTGCCAGAGGCCCGCAGGGGGCAGGCACTGAAGCTTTCTTT.

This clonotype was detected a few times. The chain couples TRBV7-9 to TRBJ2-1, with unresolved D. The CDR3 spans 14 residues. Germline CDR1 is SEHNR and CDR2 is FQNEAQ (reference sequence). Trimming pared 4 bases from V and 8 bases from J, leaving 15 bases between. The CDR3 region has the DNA TGTGCCAGCAGCTCAGGTCTCTCTGTGGATGAGCAGTTCTTC. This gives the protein CASSSGLSVDEQFF.

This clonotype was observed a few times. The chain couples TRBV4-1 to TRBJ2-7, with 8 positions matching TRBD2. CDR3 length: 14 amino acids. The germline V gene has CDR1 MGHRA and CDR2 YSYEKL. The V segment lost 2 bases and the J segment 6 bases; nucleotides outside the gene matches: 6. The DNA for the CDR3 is TGCGCCAGCAGCCAATCGGGGGGGGGAGGCGAGCAGTACTTC. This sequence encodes CASSQSGGGGEQYF.

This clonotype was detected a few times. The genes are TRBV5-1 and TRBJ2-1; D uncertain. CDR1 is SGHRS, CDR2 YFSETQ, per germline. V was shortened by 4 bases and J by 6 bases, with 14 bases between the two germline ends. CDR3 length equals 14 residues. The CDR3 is CASSLEGSGNEQFF. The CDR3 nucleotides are TGCGCCAGCAGCCTAGAAGGATCAGGCAATGAGCAGTTCTTC. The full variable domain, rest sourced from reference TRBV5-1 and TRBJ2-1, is KAGVTQTPRYLIKTRGQQVTLSCSPISGHRSVSWYQQTPGQGLQFLFEYFSETQRNKGNFPGRFSGRQFSNSRSEMNVSTLELGDSALYLCASSLEGSGNEQFFGPGTRLTVL.

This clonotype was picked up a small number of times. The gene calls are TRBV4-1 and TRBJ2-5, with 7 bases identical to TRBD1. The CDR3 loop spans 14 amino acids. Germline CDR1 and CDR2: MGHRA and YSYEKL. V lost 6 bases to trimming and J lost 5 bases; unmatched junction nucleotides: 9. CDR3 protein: CASRPRDSWETQYF. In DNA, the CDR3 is TGCGCCAGCAGACCTCGGGACAGTTGGGAGACCCAGTACTTC.

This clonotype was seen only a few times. CDR3 sequence (DNA): TGTGCCAGTAGCGGGACTTGGGATGAGCAGTTCTTC. Its protein product is CASSGTWDEQFF. The chain has TRBV19 and TRBJ2-1, with D perhaps TRBD2 (6 bases). The CDR3 has 12 residues. Per germline, CDR1 LNHDA and CDR2 SQIVND (reference sequence). The ends were cut back, 6 bases at V and 8 bases at J, with 11 bases in the middle. Based on the CDR3 plus reference TRBV19 and TRBJ2-1, the full variable domain is DGGITQSPKYLFRKEGQNVTLSCEQNLNHDAMYWYRQDPGQGLRLIYYSQIVNDFQKGDIAEGYSVSREKKESFPLTVTSAQKNPTAFYLCASSGTWDEQFFGPGTRLTVL.

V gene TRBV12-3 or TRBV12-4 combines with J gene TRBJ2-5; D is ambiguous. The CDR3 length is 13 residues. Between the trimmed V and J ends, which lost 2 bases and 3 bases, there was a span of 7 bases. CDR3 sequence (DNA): TGTGCCAGCAGTTTATTTGTAGAAGAGACCCAGTACTTC. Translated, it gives CASSLFVEETQYF.

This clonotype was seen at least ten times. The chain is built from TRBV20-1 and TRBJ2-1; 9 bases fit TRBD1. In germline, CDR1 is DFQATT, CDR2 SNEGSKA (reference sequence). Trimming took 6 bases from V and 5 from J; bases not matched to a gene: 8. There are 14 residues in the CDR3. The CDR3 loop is CSARTGVIDNEQFF. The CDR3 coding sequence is TGCAGTGCCAGGACAGGGGTGATCGACAATGAGCAGTTCTTC.

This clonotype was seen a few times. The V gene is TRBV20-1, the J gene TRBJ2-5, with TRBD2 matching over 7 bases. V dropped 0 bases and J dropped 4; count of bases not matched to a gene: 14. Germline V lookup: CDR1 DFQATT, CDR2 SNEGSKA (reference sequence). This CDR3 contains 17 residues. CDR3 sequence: CSARDFVGQWGGETQYF. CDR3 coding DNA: TGCAGTGCTAGAGATTTCGTGGGCCAGTGGGGGGGAGAGACCCAGTACTTC.

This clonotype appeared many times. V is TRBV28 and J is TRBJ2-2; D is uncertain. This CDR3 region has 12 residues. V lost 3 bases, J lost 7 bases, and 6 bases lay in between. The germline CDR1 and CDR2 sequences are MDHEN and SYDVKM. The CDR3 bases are TGTGCCAGCAGTTTGGATGTCGGGGAGCTGTTTTTT. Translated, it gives CASSLDVGELFF.

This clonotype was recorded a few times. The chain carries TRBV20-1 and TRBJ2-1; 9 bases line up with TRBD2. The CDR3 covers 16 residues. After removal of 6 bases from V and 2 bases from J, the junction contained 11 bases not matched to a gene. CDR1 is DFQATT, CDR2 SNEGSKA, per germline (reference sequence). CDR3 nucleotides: TGCAGTGCCAGATCTTGGACTAGCGAGACCTACAATGAGCAGTTCTTC. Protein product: CSARSWTSETYNEQFF.

CDR3 sequence (DNA): TGTGCCAGCAGAACGGGGACTAGCGGGAACTACGAGCAGTACTTC. This codes for CASRTGTSGNYEQYF. The J gene is TRBJ2-7, the V gene TRBV6-1, with 13 bases matching TRBD2. V shed 6 bases and J 3 bases; nucleotides not matched to a gene: 5. Per the germline V gene, CDR1 is MNHNS and CDR2 is SASEGT. The CDR3 sequence is 15 residues long.

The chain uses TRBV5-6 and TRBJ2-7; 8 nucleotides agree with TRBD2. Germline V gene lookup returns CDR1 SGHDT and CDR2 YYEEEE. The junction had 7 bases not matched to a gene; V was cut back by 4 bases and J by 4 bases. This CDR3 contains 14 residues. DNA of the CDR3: TGTGCCAGCAGCCTTAGCGGGGCTTCTTACGAGCAGTACTTC. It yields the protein CASSLSGASYEQYF.

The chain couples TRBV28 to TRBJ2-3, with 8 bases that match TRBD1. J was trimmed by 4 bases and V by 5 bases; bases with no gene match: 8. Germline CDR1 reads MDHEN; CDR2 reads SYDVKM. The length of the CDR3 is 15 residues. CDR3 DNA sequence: TGTGCCAGCAGTCAGACAGGGGAATTGGCAGATACGCAGTATTTT. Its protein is CASSQTGELADTQYF.

CDR3 DNA sequence: TGTGCCAGCAGCGTAGCTACCTCGGACTTCTATGGCTACACCTTC. It is translated as CASSVATSDFYGYTF. This sequence joins TRBV9 and TRBJ1-2; D gene uncertain. The CDR3 spans 15 residues. V shed 0 bases and J shed 4 bases, with 13 bases lying between them. Germline V gives CDR1 SGDLS, CDR2 YYNGEE.

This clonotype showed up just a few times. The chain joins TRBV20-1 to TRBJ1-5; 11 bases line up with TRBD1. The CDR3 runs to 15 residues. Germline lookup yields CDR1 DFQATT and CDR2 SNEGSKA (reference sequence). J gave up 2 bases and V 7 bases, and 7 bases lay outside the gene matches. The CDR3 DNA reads TGCAGTGTCATGGACAGGGGGCATCGCAATCAGCCCCAGCATTTT. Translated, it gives CSVMDRGHRNQPQHF.

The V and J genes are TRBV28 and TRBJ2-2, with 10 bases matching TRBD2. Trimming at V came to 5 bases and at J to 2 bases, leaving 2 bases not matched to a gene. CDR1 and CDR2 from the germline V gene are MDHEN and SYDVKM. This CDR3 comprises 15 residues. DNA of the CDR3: TGTGCCAGCAGTGGACTAGCGGAAAACACCGGGGAGCTGTTTTTT. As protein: CASSGLAENTGELFF.